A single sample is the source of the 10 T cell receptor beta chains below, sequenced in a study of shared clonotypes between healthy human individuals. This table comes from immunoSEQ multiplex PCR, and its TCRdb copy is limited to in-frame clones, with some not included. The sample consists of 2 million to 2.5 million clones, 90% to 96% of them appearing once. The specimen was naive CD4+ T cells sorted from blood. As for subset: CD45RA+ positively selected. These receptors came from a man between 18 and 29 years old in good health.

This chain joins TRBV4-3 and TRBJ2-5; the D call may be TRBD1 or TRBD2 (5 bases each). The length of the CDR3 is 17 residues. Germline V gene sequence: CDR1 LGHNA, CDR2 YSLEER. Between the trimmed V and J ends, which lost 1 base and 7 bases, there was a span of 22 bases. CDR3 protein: CASSQGGAHSAEGTQYF. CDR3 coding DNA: TGCGCCAGCAGCCAAGGAGGGGCCCATAGCGCTGAGGGGACCCAGTACTTC.

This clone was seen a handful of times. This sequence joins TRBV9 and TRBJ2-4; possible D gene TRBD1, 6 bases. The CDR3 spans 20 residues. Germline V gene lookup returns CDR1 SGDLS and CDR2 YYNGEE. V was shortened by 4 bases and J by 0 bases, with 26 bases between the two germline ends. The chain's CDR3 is CASSPYAGRGGRLAKNIQYF. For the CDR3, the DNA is TGTGCCAGCAGCCCTTACGCAGGCAGAGGGGGACGTCTAGCCAAAAACATTCAGTACTTC.

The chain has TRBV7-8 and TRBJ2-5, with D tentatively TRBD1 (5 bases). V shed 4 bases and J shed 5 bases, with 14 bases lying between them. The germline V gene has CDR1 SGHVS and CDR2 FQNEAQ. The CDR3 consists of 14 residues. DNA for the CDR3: TGTGCCAGCAGCTCCCGGCTAGGGGCGGAGACCCAGTACTTC. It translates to CASSSRLGAETQYF.

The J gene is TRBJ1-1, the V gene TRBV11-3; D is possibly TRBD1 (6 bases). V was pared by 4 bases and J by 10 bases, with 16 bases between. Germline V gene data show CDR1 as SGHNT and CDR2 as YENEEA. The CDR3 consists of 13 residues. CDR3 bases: TGTGCCAGCAGCTCAGGTAACAGGGCTGGAGCTTTCTTT. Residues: CASSSGNRAGAFF. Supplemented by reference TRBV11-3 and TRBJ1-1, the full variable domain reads EAGVVQSPRYKIIEKKQPVAFWCNPISGHNTLYWYLQNLGQGPELLIRYENEEAVDDSQLPKDRFSAERLKGVDSTLKIQPAELGDSAVYLCASSSGNRAGAFFGQGTRLTVV.

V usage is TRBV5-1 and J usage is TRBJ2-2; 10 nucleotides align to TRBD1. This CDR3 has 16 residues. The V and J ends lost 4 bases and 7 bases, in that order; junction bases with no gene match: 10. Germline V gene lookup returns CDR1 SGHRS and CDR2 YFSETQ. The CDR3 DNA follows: TGCGCCAGCAGCCTACCGATGACAGGGGGCGGCGGGGAGCTGTTTTTT. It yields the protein CASSLPMTGGGGELFF.

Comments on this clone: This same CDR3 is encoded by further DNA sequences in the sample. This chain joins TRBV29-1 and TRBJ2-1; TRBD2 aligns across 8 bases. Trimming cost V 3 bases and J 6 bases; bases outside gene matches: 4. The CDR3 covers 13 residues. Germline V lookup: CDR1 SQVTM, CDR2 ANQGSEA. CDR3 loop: CSVDRLAGNEQFF. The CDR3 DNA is TGCAGCGTTGACCGGCTAGCGGGCAATGAGCAGTTCTTC.

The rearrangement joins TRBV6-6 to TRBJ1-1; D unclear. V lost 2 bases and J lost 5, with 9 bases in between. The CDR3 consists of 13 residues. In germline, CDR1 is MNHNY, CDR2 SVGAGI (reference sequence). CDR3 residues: CASSYRLGTEAFF. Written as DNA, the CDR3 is TGTGCCAGCAGTTACCGTTTGGGGACTGAAGCTTTCTTT.

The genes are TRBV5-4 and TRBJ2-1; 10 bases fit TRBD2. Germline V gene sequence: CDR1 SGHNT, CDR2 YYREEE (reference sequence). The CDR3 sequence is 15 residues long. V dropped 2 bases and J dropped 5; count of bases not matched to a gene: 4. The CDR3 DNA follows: TGTGCCAGCAGCTTTCGACTAGCGGGTAACAATGAGCAGTTCTTC. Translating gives CASSFRLAGNNEQFF.

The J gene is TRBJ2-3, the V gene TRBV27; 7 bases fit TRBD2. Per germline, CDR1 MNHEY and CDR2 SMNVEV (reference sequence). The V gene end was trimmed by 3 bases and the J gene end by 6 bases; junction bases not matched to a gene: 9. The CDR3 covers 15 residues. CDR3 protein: CASSFRGVQSDTQYF. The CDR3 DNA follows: TGTGCCAGCAGTTTTCGGGGGGTTCAATCGGATACGCAGTATTTT.

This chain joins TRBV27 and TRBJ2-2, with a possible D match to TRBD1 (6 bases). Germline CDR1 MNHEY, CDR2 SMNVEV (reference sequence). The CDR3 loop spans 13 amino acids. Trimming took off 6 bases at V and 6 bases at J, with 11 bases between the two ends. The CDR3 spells CASRSTGPGELFF. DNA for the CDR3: TGTGCCAGCAGGAGTACAGGGCCCGGGGAGCTGTTTTTT.